Only a few counts were recorded for the clone carrying this T cell receptor beta chain. Its target is not known. This specimen belongs to a study of PD-1 blockade in classical Hodgkin lymphoma. Germline CDR1 is ENHRY and CDR2 is SYGVKD. The CDR3 is 10 residues long. The V and J ends lost 11 bases and 6 bases respectively, with 11 bases between them. Time point noted: newly diagnosed, previously untreated cHL patient sample. By magnetic negative selection, CD4+ T cells were purified from thawed PBMCs. Repertoires were generated with immunoSEQ multiplex PCR, while TCRdb's copy carries only in-frame clones and drops some. This sample carries about 34,000 clones, around 89% of them seen once, and the ten largest clones take around 0.21%. Study-level results: Why repertoires differed is undefined; disease activity or prior therapy possibly contributed.

The sample taken for sequencing was CD4+ T cells from blood. V usage is TRBV10-3 and J usage is TRBJ2-7, with D possibly matching TRBD1 (6 bases). The sequence was obtained from a human donor with classical Hodgkin lymphoma. The CDR3 coding sequence is TGTGCCGTACAGGGAACCGAGCAGTACTTC. Its translation: CAVQGTEQYF.